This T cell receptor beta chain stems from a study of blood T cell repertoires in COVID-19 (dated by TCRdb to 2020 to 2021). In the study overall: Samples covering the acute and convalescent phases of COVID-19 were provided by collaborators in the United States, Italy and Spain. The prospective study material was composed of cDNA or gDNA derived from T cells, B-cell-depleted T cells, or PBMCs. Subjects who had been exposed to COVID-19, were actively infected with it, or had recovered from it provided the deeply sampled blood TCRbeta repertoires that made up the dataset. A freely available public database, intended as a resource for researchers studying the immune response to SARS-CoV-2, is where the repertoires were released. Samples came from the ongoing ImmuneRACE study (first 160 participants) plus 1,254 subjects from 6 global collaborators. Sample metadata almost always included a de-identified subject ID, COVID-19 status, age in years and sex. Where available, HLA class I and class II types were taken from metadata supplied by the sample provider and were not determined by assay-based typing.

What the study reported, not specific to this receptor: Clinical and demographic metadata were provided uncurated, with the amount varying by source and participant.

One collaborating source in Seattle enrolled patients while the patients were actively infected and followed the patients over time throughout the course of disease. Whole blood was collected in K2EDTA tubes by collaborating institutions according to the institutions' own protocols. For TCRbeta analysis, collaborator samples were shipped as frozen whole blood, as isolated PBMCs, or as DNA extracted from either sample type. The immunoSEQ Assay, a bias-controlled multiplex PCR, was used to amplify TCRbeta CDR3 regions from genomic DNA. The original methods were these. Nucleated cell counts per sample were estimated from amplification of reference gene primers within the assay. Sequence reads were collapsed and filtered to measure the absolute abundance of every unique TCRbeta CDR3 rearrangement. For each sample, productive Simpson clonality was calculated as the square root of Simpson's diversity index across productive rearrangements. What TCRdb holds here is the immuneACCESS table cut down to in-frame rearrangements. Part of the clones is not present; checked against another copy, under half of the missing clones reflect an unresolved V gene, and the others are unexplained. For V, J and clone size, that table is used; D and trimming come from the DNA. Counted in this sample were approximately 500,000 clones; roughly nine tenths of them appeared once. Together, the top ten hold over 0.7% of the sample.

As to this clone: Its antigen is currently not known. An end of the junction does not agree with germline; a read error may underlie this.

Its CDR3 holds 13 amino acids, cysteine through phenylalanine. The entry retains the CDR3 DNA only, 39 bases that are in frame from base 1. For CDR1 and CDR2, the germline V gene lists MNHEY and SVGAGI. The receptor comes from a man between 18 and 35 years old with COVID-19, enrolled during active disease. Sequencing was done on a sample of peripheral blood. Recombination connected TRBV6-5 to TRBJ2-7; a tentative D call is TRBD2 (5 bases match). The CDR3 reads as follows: CASSNSRRFEQYF. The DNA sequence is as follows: TGTGCCAGCAGTAACTCCCGGAGGTTCGAGCAGTACTTC.